Presented here are 8 T cell receptor beta chains from one specimen sequenced in a study of blood T cells in healthy people across ages. A second PCR of 7 to 11 cycles used a sample-barcoded 5' primer and a J-beta primer mix. TCRdb passed the 5' RACE reads through MiXCR, listing each CDR3 protein once. The sample has around 1,700,000 distinct CDR3 sequences; 28% are singletons. Sequencing was done on a sample of blood. These receptor sequences come from a woman in her twenties or thirties in good health.

The CDR3 loop reads CASVWGGTQTQYF. CDR3 bases: TGTGCCAGCGTATGGGGCGGGACTCAAACGCAGTATTTT. The V and J genes are TRBV11-2 and TRBJ2-3; TRBD2 is a possible D gene (6 bases). Trimming removed 8 bases from V and 9 bases from J, with 18 bases in between. Germline CDR1 and CDR2: SGHAT and FQNNGV. This CDR3 comprises 13 residues.

This clonotype was found many times. V is TRBV5-5 and J is TRBJ2-1; 8 bases match TRBD1. This CDR3 comprises 14 residues. Germline V CDR1 and CDR2: SGHKS, YYEKEE (reference sequence). Losses at the gene ends were 6 bases for V and 10 bases for J; bases not matched to a gene: 12. CDR3 loop: CASIPLDREGEQFF. The CDR3 nucleotides read TGTGCCAGCATCCCACTGGACAGGGAAGGCGAGCAGTTCTTC.

The rearrangement joins TRBV7-9 to TRBJ1-2; 10 bases line up with TRBD1. V shed 8 bases, J shed 4 bases, and the junction held 10 bases outside the gene matches. CDR1 is SEHNR, CDR2 FQNEAQ, per germline (reference sequence). CDR3 length: 15 amino acids. CDR3 coding DNA: TGTGCCAGCCGGGACAGGGGATCCTTCGGCTATGGCTACACCTTC. Translating gives CASRDRGSFGYGYTF.

This clonotype was detected a few times. The chain employs TRBV11-2 and TRBJ2-1; weak D call: TRBD2 (7 bases). V lost 4 bases, J lost 5 bases, and 18 bases lay in between. Looked up from germline, CDR1 is SGHAT and CDR2 is FQNNGV. The CDR3 totals 16 residues. CDR3 in amino acids: CASSSQRGALNNEQFF. The CDR3 DNA reads as TGTGCCAGCAGCTCTCAACGGGGGGCCTTGAACAATGAGCAGTTCTTC.

Only a few counts were recorded for this clonotype. The chain combines TRBV18 with TRBJ2-1, with unresolved D. Germline CDR1 is KGHSH and CDR2 is LQKENI. Trimming removed 2 bases at V and 4 bases at J, with 9 bases between. The CDR3 loop spans 14 amino acids. This CDR3 reads CASSPSTRYNEQFF. In DNA, the CDR3 is TGTGCCAGCTCACCAAGTACTCGTTACAATGAGCAGTTCTTC.

The rearrangement links TRBV18 to TRBJ2-3; D uncertain. This CDR3 contains 14 residues. From germline, CDR1 is KGHSH and CDR2 LQKENI. V was trimmed by 0 bases and J by 2 bases, leaving 6 bases between them. CDR3 protein: CASSPPLHTDTQYF. Here the CDR3 DNA reads TGTGCCAGCTCACCACCTCTACACACAGATACGCAGTATTTT.

This clonotype was found a few times. This chain uses TRBV6-6 with TRBJ2-7, with TRBD1 identical over 9 bases. CDR3 length equals 14 residues. CDR1 and CDR2 (germline): MNHNY, SVGAGI (reference sequence). Trimming cost V 5 bases and J 5 bases; bases outside gene matches: 7. DNA of the CDR3: TGTGCCAGCAGTACAGGGGGCGTTCCCCACGAGCAGTACTTC. Translation: CASSTGGVPHEQYF.

The chain employs TRBV3-1 and TRBJ1-5; D gene unclear. Trimming left V 0 bases short and J 4 bases short, with 7 bases between. The CDR3 contains 14 residues. Germline-derived CDR1 and CDR2 are LGHDT and YNNKEL (reference sequence). The CDR3: CASSQDLLNQPQHF. CDR3 DNA: TGTGCCAGCAGCCAAGATCTGTTAAATCAGCCCCAGCATTTT.